The clone carrying this T cell receptor beta chain was counted between two and nine times. The antigen remains unidentified. This sample was included in a study of CD8 T cells in ankylosing spondylitis. Study conclusions and caveats: Both synovial fluid and blood in reactive arthritis had previously been reported to carry some motif variants. Seven or eight highly homologous variants formed a TCR beta motif that appeared characteristic of ankylosing spondylitis blood. The authors found the disease-linked clones to be CD8+ and relatively rare in peripheral blood.

CDR3 length: 15 amino acids. The V and J ends lost 1 base and 0 bases, in that order; junction bases with no gene match: 4. CDR1 and CDR2 (germline): SQVTM, ANQGSEA. Each CDR3 protein gets one entry after TCRdb re-called the 5' RACE reads with MiXCR. This table holds approximately 250,000 distinct CDR3 sequences, 20% to 30% found once. Specimen: blood, either unsorted or a sorted T cell fraction (not recorded which). The receptor's source is a male donor with ankylosing spondylitis or in good health (not recorded which). The chain links TRBV29-1 to TRBJ2-3; 7 bases are a match to TRBD1. Here the CDR3 DNA reads TGCAGCGTTGAAGTGACAGGGTTTAGCACAGATACGCAGTATTTT. It specifies CSVEVTGFSTDTQYF.